The clone carrying this T cell receptor beta chain occurred a few times. What it recognizes is unknown. Germline is not matched at one junction end, which may reflect a read error. The sample comes from a study of cytomegalovirus exposure and HLA in healthy donors. Findings of the study overall: Diagnosis of cytomegalovirus status made by the classifier reportedly showed high specificity and sensitivity.

This CDR3 spans 13 amino acids. Germline V gene sequence: CDR1 SEHNR, CDR2 FQNEAQ (reference sequence). PCR was performed using 60 Vbeta and 13 Jbeta primers. Profiled with immunoSEQ multiplex PCR; TCRdb holds only in-frame clones, not every one. This table holds around 100,000 clones, about 80% found once. Sequencing used PBMCs. This receptor was taken from a man in his fifties or sixties in good health and CMV-seropositive. The rearrangement links TRBV7-9 to TRBJ1-1; TRBD1 might be the D (5 bases). CDR3 DNA sequence: TGTTCCAGCAGCCCAATCGGGGGGACTGAAGCTTTCTTT. Its protein is CSSSPIGGTEAFF.